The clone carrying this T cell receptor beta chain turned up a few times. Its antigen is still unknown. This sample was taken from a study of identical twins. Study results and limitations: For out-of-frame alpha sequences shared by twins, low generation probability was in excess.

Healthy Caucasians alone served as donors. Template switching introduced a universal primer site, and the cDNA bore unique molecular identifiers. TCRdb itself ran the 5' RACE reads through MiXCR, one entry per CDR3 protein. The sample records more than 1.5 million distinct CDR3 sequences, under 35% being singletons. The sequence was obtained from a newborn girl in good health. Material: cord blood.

The CDR3 reads CASSVRTGGYGYTF. In nucleotides, the CDR3 is TGTGCCAGCAGCGTTCGGACAGGGGGCTATGGCTACACCTTC. The chain links TRBV9 to TRBJ1-2; 10 bases agree with TRBD1. Trimming took 2 bases from V and 4 from J; bases not matched to a gene: 2. There are 14 residues in the CDR3. CDR1 and CDR2 (germline): SGDLS, YYNGEE.